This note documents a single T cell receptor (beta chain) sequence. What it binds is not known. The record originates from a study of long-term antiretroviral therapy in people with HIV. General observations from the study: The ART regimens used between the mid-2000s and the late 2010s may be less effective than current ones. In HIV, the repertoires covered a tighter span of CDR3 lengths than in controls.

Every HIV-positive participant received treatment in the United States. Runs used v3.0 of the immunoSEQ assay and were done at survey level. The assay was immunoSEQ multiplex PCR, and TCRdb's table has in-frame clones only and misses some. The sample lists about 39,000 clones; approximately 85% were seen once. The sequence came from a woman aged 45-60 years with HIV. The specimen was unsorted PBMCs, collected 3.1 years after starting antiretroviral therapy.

The CDR3: CASRTGTGPYEQYF. The CDR3, as DNA: TGTGCCAGCAGGACCGGGACTGGCCCCTACGAGCAGTACTTC. The genes are TRBV7-3 and TRBJ2-7; D is possibly TRBD2 (6 bases). This CDR3 comprises 14 residues. V lost 6 bases and J lost 2, with 14 bases in between. Per the germline V gene, CDR1 is SGHTA and CDR2 is FQGTGA.